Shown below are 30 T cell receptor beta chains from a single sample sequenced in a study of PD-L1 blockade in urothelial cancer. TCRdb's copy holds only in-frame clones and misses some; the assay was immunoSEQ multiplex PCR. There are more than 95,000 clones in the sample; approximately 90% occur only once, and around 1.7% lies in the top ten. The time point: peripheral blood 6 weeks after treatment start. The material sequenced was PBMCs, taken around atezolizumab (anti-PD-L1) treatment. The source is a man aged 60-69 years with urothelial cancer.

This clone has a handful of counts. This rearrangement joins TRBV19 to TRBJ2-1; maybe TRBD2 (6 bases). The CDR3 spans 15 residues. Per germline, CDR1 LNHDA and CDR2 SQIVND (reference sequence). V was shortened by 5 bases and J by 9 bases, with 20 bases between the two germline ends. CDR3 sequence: CASSRGREQPSEQFF. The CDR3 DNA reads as TGTGCCAGTAGTCGGGGACGGGAGCAGCCGAGTGAGCAGTTCTTC.

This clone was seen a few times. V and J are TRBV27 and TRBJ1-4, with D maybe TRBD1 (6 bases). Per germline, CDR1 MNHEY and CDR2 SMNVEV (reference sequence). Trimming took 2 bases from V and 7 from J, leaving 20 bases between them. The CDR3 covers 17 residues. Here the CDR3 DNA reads TGTGCCAGCAGTTTAGGAGGGGGGGTCGGTGTGGTTGAAAAACTGTTTTTT. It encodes CASSLGGGVGVVEKLFF. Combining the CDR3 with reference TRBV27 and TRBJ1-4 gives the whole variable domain EAQVTQNPRYLITVTGKKLTVTCSQNMNHEYMSWYRQDPGLGLRQIYYSMNVEVTDKGDVPEGYKVSRKEKRNFPLILESPSPNQTSLYFCASSLGGGVGVVEKLFFGSGTQLSVL.

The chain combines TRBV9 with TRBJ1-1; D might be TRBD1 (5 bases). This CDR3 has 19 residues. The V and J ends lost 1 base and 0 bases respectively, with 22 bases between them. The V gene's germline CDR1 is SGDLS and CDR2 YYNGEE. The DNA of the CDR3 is TGTGCCAGCAGCGTAAGTACCCCCGTTCGGGGACTCATGAACACTGAAGCTTTCTTT. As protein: CASSVSTPVRGLMNTEAFF.

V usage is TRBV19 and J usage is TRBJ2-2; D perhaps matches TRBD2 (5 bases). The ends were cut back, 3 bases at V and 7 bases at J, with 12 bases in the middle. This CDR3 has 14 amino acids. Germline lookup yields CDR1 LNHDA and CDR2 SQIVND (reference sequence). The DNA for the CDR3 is TGTGCCAGTAGTATCGGGGAAGGTATCGGGGAGCTGTTTTTT. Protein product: CASSIGEGIGELFF. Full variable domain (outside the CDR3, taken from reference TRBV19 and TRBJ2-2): DGGITQSPKYLFRKEGQNVTLSCEQNLNHDAMYWYRQDPGQGLRLIYYSQIVNDFQKGDIAEGYSVSREKKESFPLTVTSAQKNPTAFYLCASSIGEGIGELFFGEGSRLTVL.

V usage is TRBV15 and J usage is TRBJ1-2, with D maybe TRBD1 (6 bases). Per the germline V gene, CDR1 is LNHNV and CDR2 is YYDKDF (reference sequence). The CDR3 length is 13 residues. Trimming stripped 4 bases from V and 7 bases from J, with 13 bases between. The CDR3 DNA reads TGTGCCACCAGCAACCTAGGGGGTTCTGGCTACACCTTC. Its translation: CATSNLGGSGYTF.

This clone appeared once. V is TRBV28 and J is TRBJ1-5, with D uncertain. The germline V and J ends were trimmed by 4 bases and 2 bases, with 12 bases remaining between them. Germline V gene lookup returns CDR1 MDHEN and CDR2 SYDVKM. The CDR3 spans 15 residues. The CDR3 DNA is TGTGCCAGCAGTTGGGGTTCGGGAGGCAATCAGCCCCAGCATTTT. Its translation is CASSWGSGGNQPQHF.

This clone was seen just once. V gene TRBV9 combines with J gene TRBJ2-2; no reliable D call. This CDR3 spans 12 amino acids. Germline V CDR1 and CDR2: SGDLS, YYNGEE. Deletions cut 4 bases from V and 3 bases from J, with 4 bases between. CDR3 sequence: CASSLHTGELFF. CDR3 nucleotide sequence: TGTGCCAGCAGCCTTCACACCGGGGAGCTGTTTTTT.

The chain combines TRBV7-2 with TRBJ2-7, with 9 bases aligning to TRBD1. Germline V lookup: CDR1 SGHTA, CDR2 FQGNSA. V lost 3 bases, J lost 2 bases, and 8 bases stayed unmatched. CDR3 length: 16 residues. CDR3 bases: TGTGCCAGCAGCTTCTCGGACAGGGGACCCCCCTACGAGCAGTACTTC. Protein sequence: CASSFSDRGPPYEQYF.

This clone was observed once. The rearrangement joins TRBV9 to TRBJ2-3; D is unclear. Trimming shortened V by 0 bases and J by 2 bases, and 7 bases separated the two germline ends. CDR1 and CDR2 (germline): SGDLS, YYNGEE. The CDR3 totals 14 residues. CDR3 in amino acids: CASSVATHTDTQYF. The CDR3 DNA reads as TGTGCCAGCAGCGTAGCCACTCACACAGATACGCAGTATTTT.

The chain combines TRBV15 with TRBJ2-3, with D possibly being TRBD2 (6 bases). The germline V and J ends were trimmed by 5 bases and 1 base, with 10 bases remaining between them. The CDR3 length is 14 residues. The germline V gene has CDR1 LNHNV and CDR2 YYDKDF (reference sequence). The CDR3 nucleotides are TGTGCCACCAGCTTTAGCGGCCGCACAGATACGCAGTATTTT. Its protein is CATSFSGRTDTQYF.

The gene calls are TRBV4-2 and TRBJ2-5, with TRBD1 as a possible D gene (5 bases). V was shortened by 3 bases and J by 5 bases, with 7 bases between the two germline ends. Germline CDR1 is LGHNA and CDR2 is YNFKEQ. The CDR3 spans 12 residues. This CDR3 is CASSQAGETQYF. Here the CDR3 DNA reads TGTGCCAGCAGCCAGGCAGGGGAGACCCAGTACTTC.

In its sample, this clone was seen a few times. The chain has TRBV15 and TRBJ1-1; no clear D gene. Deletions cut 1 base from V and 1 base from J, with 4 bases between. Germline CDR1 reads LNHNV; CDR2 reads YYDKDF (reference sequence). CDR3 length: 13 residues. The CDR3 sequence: CATSRASNTEAFF. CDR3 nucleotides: TGTGCCACCAGCAGAGCTTCGAACACTGAAGCTTTCTTT.

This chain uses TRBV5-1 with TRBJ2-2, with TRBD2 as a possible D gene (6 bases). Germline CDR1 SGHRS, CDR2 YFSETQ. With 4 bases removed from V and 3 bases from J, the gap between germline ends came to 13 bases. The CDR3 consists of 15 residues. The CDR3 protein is CASSPVAAHTGELFF. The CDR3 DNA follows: TGCGCCAGCAGCCCAGTAGCGGCTCACACCGGGGAGCTGTTTTTT.

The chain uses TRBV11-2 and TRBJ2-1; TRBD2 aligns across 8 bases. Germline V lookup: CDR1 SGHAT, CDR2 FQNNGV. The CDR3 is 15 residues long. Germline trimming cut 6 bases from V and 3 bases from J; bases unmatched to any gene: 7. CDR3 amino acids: CASREERENYNEQFF. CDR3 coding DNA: TGTGCCAGCAGGGAGGAGCGGGAGAACTACAATGAGCAGTTCTTC.

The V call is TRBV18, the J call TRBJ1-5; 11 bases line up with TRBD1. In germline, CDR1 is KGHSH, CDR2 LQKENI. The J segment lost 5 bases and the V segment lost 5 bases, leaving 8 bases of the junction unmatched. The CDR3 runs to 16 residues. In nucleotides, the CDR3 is TGTGCCAGCTCAAGGGGACAGGGGGGTTTGGATCAGCCCCAGCATTTT. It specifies CASSRGQGGLDQPQHF.

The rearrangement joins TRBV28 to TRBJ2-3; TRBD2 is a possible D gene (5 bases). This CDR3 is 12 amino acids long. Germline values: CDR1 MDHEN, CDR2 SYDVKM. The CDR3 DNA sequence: TGTGCTTTAGGGCGGGCCGCGGATACGCAGTATTTT. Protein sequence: CALGRAADTQYF.

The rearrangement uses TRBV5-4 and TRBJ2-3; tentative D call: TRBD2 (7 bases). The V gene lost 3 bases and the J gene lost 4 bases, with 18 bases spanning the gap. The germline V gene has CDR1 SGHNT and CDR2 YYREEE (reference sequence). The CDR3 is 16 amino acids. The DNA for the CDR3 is TGTGCCAGCAGCTACCATGTGGGGGGGCTACCAGATACGCAGTATTTT. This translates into CASSYHVGGLPDTQYF.

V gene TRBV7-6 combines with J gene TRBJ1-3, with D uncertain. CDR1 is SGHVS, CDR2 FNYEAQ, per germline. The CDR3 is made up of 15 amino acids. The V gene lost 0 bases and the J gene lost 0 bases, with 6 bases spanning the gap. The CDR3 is CASSLASNSGNTIYF. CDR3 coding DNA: TGTGCCAGCAGCTTAGCCAGTAACTCTGGAAACACCATATATTTT.

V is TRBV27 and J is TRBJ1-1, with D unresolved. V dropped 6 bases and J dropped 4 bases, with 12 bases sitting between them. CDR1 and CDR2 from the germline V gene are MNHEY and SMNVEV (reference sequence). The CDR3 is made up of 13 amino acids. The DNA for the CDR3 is TGTGCCAGCAGCTTGAGATGGAGCACTGAAGCTTTCTTT. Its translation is CASSLRWSTEAFF.

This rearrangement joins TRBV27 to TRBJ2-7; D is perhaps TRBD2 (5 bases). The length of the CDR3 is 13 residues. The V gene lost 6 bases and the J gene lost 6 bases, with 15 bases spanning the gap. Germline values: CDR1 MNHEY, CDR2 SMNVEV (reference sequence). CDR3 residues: CASSPGMGFEQYF. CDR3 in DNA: TGTGCCAGCAGCCCCGGGATGGGTTTCGAGCAGTACTTC.

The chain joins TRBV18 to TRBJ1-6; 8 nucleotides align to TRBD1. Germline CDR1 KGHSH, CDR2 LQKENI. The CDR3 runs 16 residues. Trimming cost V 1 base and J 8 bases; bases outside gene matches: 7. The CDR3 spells CASSPLSGQGDSPLHF. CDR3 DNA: TGTGCCAGCTCACCACTCAGCGGACAGGGTGATTCACCCCTCCACTTT.

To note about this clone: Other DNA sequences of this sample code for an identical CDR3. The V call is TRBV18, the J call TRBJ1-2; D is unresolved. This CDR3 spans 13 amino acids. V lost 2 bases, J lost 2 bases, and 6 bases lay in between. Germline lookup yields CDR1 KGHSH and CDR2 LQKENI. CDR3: CASSPRENYGYTF. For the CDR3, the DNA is TGTGCCAGCTCACCAAGGGAGAACTATGGCTACACCTTC.

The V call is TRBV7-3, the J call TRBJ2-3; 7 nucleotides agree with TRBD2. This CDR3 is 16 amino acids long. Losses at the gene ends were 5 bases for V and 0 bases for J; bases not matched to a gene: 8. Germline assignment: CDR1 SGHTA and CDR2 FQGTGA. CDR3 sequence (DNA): TGTGCCAGCAGCGGGGGAGGGCCCTCTAGCACAGATACGCAGTATTTT. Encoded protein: CASSGGGPSSTDTQYF. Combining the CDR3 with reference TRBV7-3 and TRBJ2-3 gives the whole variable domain GAGVSQTPSNKVTEKGKYVELRCDPISGHTALYWYRQSLGQGPEFLIYFQGTGAADDSGLPNDRFFAVRPEGSVSTLKIQRTERGDSAVYLCASSGGGPSSTDTQYFGPGTRLTVL.

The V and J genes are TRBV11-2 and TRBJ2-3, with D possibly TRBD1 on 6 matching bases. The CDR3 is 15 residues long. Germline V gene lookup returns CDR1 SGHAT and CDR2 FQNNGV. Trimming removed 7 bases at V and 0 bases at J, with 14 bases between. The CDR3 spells CASNQGFGSTDTQYF. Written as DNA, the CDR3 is TGTGCCAGCAACCAGGGGTTCGGAAGCACAGATACGCAGTATTTT. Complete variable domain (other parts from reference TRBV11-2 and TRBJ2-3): EAGVAQSPRYKIIEKRQSVAFWCNPISGHATLYWYQQILGQGPKLLIQFQNNGVVDDSQLPKDRFSAERLKGVDSTLKIQPAKLEDSAVYLCASNQGFGSTDTQYFGPGTRLTVL.

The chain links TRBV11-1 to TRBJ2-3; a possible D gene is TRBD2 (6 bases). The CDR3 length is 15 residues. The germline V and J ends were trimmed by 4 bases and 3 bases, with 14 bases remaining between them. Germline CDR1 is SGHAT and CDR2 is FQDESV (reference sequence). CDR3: CASSYLGGMTDTQYF. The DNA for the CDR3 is TGTGCCAGCAGCTATCTTGGCGGGATGACAGATACGCAGTATTTT.

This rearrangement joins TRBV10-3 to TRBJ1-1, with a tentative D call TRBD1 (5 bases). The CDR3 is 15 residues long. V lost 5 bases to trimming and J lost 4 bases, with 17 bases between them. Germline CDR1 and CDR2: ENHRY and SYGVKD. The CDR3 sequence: CAISRNSQGPTEAFF. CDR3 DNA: TGTGCCATCAGTAGAAACTCCCAGGGTCCCACTGAAGCTTTCTTT.

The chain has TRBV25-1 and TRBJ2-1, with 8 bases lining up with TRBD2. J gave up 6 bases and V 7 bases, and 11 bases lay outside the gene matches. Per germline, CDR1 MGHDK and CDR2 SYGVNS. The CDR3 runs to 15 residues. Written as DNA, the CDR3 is TGTGCCAGCACCCGGGGGGGTTCGATGGGCAATGAGCAGTTCTTC. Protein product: CASTRGGSMGNEQFF.

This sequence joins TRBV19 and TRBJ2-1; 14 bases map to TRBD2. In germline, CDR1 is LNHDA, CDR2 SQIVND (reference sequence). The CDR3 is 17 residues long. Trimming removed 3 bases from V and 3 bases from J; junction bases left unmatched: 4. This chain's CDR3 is CASSMTSGGAGYNEQFF. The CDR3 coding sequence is TGTGCCAGTAGTATGACTAGCGGGGGGGCTGGCTACAATGAGCAGTTCTTC. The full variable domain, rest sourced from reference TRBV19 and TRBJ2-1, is DGGITQSPKYLFRKEGQNVTLSCEQNLNHDAMYWYRQDPGQGLRLIYYSQIVNDFQKGDIAEGYSVSREKKESFPLTVTSAQKNPTAFYLCASSMTSGGAGYNEQFFGPGTRLTVL.

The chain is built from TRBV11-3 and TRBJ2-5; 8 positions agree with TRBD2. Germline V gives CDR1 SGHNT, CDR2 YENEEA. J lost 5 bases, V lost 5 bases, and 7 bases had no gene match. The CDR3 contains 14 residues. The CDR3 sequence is CASSRGGTRETQYF. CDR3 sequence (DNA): TGTGCCAGCAGCCGGGGGGGGACGAGGGAGACCCAGTACTTC.

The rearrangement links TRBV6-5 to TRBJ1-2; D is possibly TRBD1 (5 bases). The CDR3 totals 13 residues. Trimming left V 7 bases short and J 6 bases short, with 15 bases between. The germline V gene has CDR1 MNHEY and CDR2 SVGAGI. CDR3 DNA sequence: TGTGCCAGCAAGGCCCCCAGGGTTCATGGCTACACCTTC. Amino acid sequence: CASKAPRVHGYTF.